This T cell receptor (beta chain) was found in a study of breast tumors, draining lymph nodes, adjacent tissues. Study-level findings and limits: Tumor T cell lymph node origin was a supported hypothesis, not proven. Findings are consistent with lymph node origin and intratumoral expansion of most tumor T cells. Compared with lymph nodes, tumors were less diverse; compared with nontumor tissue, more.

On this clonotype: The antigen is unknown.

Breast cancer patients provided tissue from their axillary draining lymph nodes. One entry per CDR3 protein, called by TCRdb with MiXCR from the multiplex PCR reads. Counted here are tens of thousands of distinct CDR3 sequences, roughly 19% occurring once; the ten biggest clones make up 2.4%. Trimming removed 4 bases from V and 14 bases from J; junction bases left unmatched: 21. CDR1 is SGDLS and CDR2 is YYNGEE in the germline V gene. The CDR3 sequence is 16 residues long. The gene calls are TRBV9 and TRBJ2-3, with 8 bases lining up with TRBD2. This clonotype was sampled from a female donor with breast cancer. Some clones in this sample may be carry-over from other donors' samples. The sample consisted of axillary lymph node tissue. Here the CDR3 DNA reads TGTGCCAGCAGCCCCCAGGCGGGAGGTTTAACAGATACTCGGTATTTT. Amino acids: CASSPQAGGLTDTRYF.